This entry describes one T cell receptor beta chain. This CDR3 region has 15 residues. The germline V gene encodes CDR1 LGHNA and CDR2 YNFKEQ. Trimming pared 0 bases from V and 4 bases from J, leaving 10 bases between. The entry originates in a study of blood T cells in healthy people across ages. The use of a sample-barcoded 5' primer and a J-beta primer mix characterized a second PCR of about 7 to 12 cycles. TCRdb called the 5' RACE reads again in MiXCR, with one record for every CDR3 protein. The table has 1.8 million or so distinct CDR3 sequences, approximately 40% seen once. The sequence derives from a human donor in good health. The sequencing sample was made of blood. The V call is TRBV4-2, the J call TRBJ1-3, with D unresolved. The DNA of the CDR3 is TGTGCCAGCAGCCAAGAAGGGCCTCAAGGAAACACCATATATTTT. Translated: CASSQEGPQGNTIYF.